This T cell receptor (beta chain) derives from a study of glioma-infiltrating T cells after dendritic cell vaccination. Study summary: Dendritic cell vaccination trial patients had either newly diagnosed or recurrent glioblastoma.

The CDR3 has 15 amino acids. The V segment lost 2 bases and the J segment 0 bases; nucleotides outside the gene matches: 2. Germline V gives CDR1 MNHEY, CDR2 SVGAGI. The time point: after dendritic cell vaccination, including at tumor progression/relapse. Clones were read by immunoSEQ multiplex PCR, and TCRdb kept only the in-frame ones, dropping some. The sample has about 87,000 clones, around 83% seen once. This sequence was found in a human donor with glioblastoma. The chain has TRBV6-5 and TRBJ1-2; 8 positions agree with TRBD1. The starting material was blood, obtained after dendritic cell vaccination. CDR3 nucleotides: TGTGCCAGCAGTTACGGACAGGGCGCTAACTATGGCTACACCTTC. It translates to CASSYGQGANYGYTF.